This T cell receptor (beta chain) originates from a study of blood T cell repertoires in COVID-19. Study context: Collection of acute and convalescent COVID-19 samples took place in the United States, Italy and Spain. T cells, B-cell-depleted T cells, or PBMCs provided the cDNA or gDNA that served as material.

Original methodology: Nucleated cell counts were estimated from reference gene primer amplification. Only in-frame clones appear in the TCRdb table, and some are missing; sequencing was by immunoSEQ multiplex PCR. V, J and clone size are taken as reported in that table, and D and trimming were inferred from the DNA itself. Seen here are around 30,000 clones, approximately 92% observed once, and the top ten hold about 9.5%. Germline CDR1 SEHNR, CDR2 FQNEAQ (reference sequence). The CDR3 has 13 amino acids. V was pared by 7 bases and J by 1 base, with 10 bases between. The genes are TRBV7-9 and TRBJ2-5, with a possible D match to TRBD1 (6 bases). The TCR originated in a man aged 55-75 years with acute or convalescent COVID-19. The sequencing sample was made of peripheral blood. As DNA, the CDR3 is TGTGCCAGCATTCAGGGGCGCCAAGAGACCCAGTACTTC. Protein: CASIQGRQETQYF.